This entry lists 22 T cell receptor beta chains sequenced from one sample in a study of T-cell reconstitution after alpha-beta-depleted transplantation in children. Preparation of the TCRbeta library was carried out with unique molecular identifiers. TCRdb passed the PCR reads through MiXCR, listing each CDR3 protein once. The data contain fewer than 550,000 distinct CDR3 sequences, roughly 10% of them singletons. Sample: PBMCs, mostly from graft donor cells, taken 180 days after TCRalphabeta/CD19-depleted stem cell transplant. Receptors originate from a female patient aged 2-10 years who had a stem cell transplant for aplastic anemia, so the T cells may come from the graft donor.

This clonotype was seen a handful of times. The chain carries TRBV28 and TRBJ2-5; TRBD1 or TRBD2 may be the D gene (5 bases each). Germline V gives CDR1 MDHEN, CDR2 SYDVKM. CDR3 length equals 15 residues. V was pared by 4 bases and J by 1 base, with 13 bases between. CDR3 region: CASSSGGTVQETQYF. The CDR3 DNA sequence: TGTGCCAGCAGTTCCGGTGGGACGGTCCAAGAGACCCAGTACTTC.

This clonotype was observed a single time. The chain has TRBV12-3 or TRBV12-4 and TRBJ1-2; 10 bases fit TRBD1. CDR3 length: 14 residues. V lost 5 bases to trimming and J lost 8 bases; unmatched junction nucleotides: 8. CDR3 residues: CASSRGQGFLGYTF. CDR3 bases: TGTGCCAGCAGTCGGGGACAGGGGTTTTTAGGCTACACCTTC.

The rearrangement joins TRBV15 to TRBJ2-5; perhaps D is TRBD1 or TRBD2 (5 bases each). Trimming cost V 0 bases and J 7 bases, with 18 bases left between them. This CDR3 region has 16 residues. Germline V gives CDR1 LNHNV, CDR2 YYDKDF (reference sequence). The CDR3 sequence is CATSRDRRDPLWTQYF. In nucleotides, the CDR3 is TGTGCCACCAGCAGAGATCGCAGGGACCCCCTATGGACCCAGTACTTC. The variable domain in full, completed from reference TRBV15 and TRBJ2-5, reads DAMVIQNPRYQVTQFGKPVTLSCSQTLNHNVMYWYQQKSSQAPKLLFHYYDKDFNNEADTPDNFQSRRPNTSFCFLDIRSPGLGDTAMYLCATSRDRRDPLWTQYFGPGTRLLVL.

Ten or more counts support this clonotype. The chain recombines TRBV7-7 with TRBJ2-5, with D tentatively TRBD1 (6 bases). The germline CDR1 and CDR2 sequences are SSHAT and FNYEAQ (reference sequence). Trimming took 5 bases from V and 4 from J, leaving 17 bases between them. This CDR3 is built from 15 residues. This chain's CDR3 is CASSTYRELGETQYF. In nucleotides, the CDR3 is TGTGCCAGCAGCACCTACAGGGAGTTAGGAGAGACCCAGTACTTC.

V is TRBV6-2 or TRBV6-3 and J is TRBJ2-1, with 7 bases identical to TRBD2. Unmatched junction bases numbered 12, after V lost 6 bases and J lost 7 bases. CDR1 and CDR2 from the germline V gene are MNHEY and SVGEGT. The CDR3 totals 15 residues. The CDR3 is CASREREIGGNEQFF. The CDR3 DNA follows: TGTGCCAGCAGGGAGCGGGAAATCGGCGGTAATGAGCAGTTCTTC.

This clonotype was seen more than once but under ten times. The chain uses TRBV2 and TRBJ2-5, with D perhaps TRBD2 (5 bases). CDR3 length: 13 amino acids. The germline CDR1 and CDR2 sequences are SNHLY and FYNNEI. V shed 6 bases and J shed 4 bases, with 12 bases lying between them. In DNA, the CDR3 is TGTGCCAGCAGGCGAGCGGTCCGAGAGACCCAGTACTTC. This translates into CASRRAVRETQYF.

The V and J genes are TRBV28 and TRBJ2-7, with D perhaps TRBD2 (6 bases). CDR3 size: 14 residues. Germline CDR1 is MDHEN and CDR2 is SYDVKM. Trimming took off 5 bases at V and 4 bases at J, with 15 bases between the two ends. CDR3 sequence (DNA): TGTGCCAGCAGTCACACTAGCAGCGTTTACGAGCAGTACGTC. Protein: CASSHTSSVYEQYV.

This clonotype showed up just a few times. The chain couples TRBV7-8 to TRBJ1-6; 9 bases match TRBD1. The CDR3 runs to 15 residues. J lost 9 bases, V lost 1 base, and 4 bases had no gene match. The germline gives CDR1 SGHVS, CDR2 FQNEAQ. CDR3 in DNA: TGTGCCAGCAGCTTAGGGGGGGACAGGGTTTCACCCCTCCACTTT. Translating it yields CASSLGGDRVSPLHF.

This clonotype turned up a few times. The gene calls are TRBV7-2 and TRBJ2-1; weak D call: TRBD2 (5 bases). CDR1 and CDR2 (germline): SGHTA, FQGNSA. This CDR3 comprises 15 residues. Trimming left V 4 bases short and J 2 bases short, with 12 bases between. CDR3 protein: CASSSEEETYNEQFF. The DNA of the CDR3 is TGTGCCAGCAGCTCCGAGGAGGAAACCTACAATGAGCAGTTCTTC.

This clonotype came up a few times. The rearrangement uses TRBV30 and TRBJ1-2, with 7 bases matching TRBD1. The CDR3 totals 12 residues. Trimming took 2 bases from V and 10 from J; bases not matched to a gene: 7. Per the germline V gene, CDR1 is GTSNPN and CDR2 is SVGIG (reference sequence). The CDR3 sequence: CAWSYLGTAYTF. CDR3 DNA sequence: TGTGCCTGGAGTTACCTCGGGACAGCCTACACCTTC.

The chain employs TRBV29-1 and TRBJ2-3; D is unresolved. Germline V lookup: CDR1 SQVTM, CDR2 ANQGSEA. The CDR3 is 15 amino acids. The ends were cut back, 6 bases at V and 2 bases at J, with 18 bases in the middle. CDR3 sequence: CSVPAYRPFTDTQYF. The CDR3 DNA reads TGCAGCGTCCCCGCATACCGACCATTCACAGATACGCAGTATTTT.

This chain uses TRBV4-3 with TRBJ2-7; 9 bases align to TRBD2. Trimming took 0 bases from V and 0 from J; bases not matched to a gene: 24. CDR1 and CDR2 (germline): LGHNA, YSLEER. This CDR3 is 23 amino acids long. CDR3 bases: TGCGCCAGCAGCCAAGACGGACAGGCCTGTGAGAGGACTAGCGTTCTGTACTCCTACGAGCAGTACGTC. Its protein product is CASSQDGQACERTSVLYSYEQYV.

This clonotype was seen many times. This chain uses TRBV9 with TRBJ2-7, with 7 bases aligning to TRBD2. The CDR3 has 16 residues. The J segment lost 4 bases and the V segment lost 4 bases, leaving 14 bases of the junction unmatched. Germline CDR1 and CDR2: SGDLS and YYNGEE. CDR3 region: CASSPGLGAGEYEQYF. The CDR3 DNA reads TGTGCCAGCAGCCCTGGGTTAGGGGCGGGGGAATACGAGCAGTACTTC.

This clonotype was observed at least ten times. The chain employs TRBV7-2 and TRBJ2-5; D remains ambiguous. The CDR3 is made up of 13 amino acids. Germline CDR1 reads SGHTA; CDR2 reads FQGNSA. Trimming removed 5 bases from V and 9 bases from J, with 16 bases in between. CDR3 in amino acids: CASSVDGRVAQYF. The DNA of the CDR3 is TGTGCCAGCAGCGTGGACGGCCGAGTGGCCCAGTACTTC.

A few counts support this clonotype. The gene calls are TRBV5-6 and TRBJ2-1, with 8 positions matching TRBD2. V dropped 0 bases and J dropped 5; count of bases not matched to a gene: 13. The CDR3 consists of 18 residues. The germline V gene has CDR1 SGHDT and CDR2 YYEEEE. The CDR3 sequence is CASSLEWVRGLADNEQFF. DNA for the CDR3: TGTGCCAGCAGCTTGGAGTGGGTTCGCGGACTAGCAGACAATGAGCAGTTCTTC.

The chain couples TRBV15 to TRBJ1-1; D gene uncertain. V lost 3 bases, J lost 1 base, and 9 bases lay in between. This CDR3 has 14 residues. Germline assignment: CDR1 LNHNV and CDR2 YYDKDF (reference sequence). The DNA for the CDR3 is TGTGCCACCAGCAGGAACAGAAAGAACACTGAAGCTTTCTTT. Translation: CATSRNRKNTEAFF.

In this sample, this clonotype turned up a few times. The chain couples TRBV20-1 to TRBJ2-7, with 9 bases lining up with TRBD2. Germline-derived CDR1 and CDR2 are DFQATT and SNEGSKA (reference sequence). This CDR3 is built from 14 residues. Trimming cost V 1 base and J 6 bases; bases outside gene matches: 7. Here the CDR3 reads CSARGLAGRSEQYF. In DNA form, the CDR3 reads TGCAGTGCTAGAGGGCTAGCGGGGCGATCCGAGCAGTACTTC.

This clonotype was found a few times. The CDR3 nucleotides read TGCGCCAGCAGCCATTCTACCGGGACAGGCGCGGGGCATTTT. It encodes CASSHSTGTGAGHF. This chain connects TRBV4-3 to TRBJ1-5; 8 positions match TRBD1. Per the germline V gene, CDR1 is LGHNA and CDR2 is YSLEER. V shed 3 bases and J 15 bases; nucleotides not matched to a gene: 13. The CDR3 runs 14 residues.

This rearrangement joins TRBV5-1 to TRBJ2-7; 8 bases are a match to TRBD1. Per the germline V gene, CDR1 is SGHRS and CDR2 is YFSETQ. V lost 7 bases, J lost 5 bases, and 8 bases stayed unmatched. The CDR3 loop spans 13 amino acids. CDR3 protein: CASQMQGAHEQYF. The DNA for the CDR3 is TGCGCCAGCCAAATGCAGGGGGCCCACGAGCAGTACTTC.

This clonotype was seen more than once but under ten times. The V call is TRBV28, the J call TRBJ1-2, with a possible D match to TRBD1 (5 bases). The germline V and J ends were trimmed by 4 bases and 3 bases, with 12 bases remaining between them. Germline V gene lookup returns CDR1 MDHEN and CDR2 SYDVKM. CDR3 length equals 14 residues. The CDR3 bases are TGTGCCAGCAGTTGGCAGGGTTTGGACTATGGCTACACCTTC. Translating gives CASSWQGLDYGYTF.

This clonotype was recorded at least ten times. This chain uses TRBV28 with TRBJ1-2; D is uncertain. The CDR3 is 14 residues long. With 3 bases removed from V and 0 bases from J, the gap between germline ends came to 8 bases. The germline gives CDR1 MDHEN, CDR2 SYDVKM. The DNA of the CDR3 is TGTGCCAGCAGTTTTCACGGGTCTAACTATGGCTACACCTTC. It translates to CASSFHGSNYGYTF.

V usage is TRBV19 and J usage is TRBJ2-5; 9 bases agree with TRBD2. V shed 3 bases and J 2 bases; nucleotides not matched to a gene: 10. The germline V gene encodes CDR1 LNHDA and CDR2 SQIVND (reference sequence). This CDR3 contains 17 residues. The CDR3 region has the DNA TGTGCCAGTAGTATGGGGCGGGAGGGCTGGATACAAGAGACCCAGTACTTC. Translation: CASSMGREGWIQETQYF.